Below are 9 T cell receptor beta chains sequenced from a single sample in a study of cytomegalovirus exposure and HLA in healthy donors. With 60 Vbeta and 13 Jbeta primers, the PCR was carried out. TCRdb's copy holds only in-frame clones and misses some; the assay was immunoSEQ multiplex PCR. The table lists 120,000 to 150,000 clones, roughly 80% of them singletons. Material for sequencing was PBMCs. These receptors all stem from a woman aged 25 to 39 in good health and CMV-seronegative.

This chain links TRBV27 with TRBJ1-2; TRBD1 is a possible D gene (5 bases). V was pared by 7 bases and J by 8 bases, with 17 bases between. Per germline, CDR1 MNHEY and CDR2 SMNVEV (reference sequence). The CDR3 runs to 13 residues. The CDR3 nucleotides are TGTGCCAGCATAAAAATGGGGGGTGAAGGCTACACCTTC. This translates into CASIKMGGEGYTF.

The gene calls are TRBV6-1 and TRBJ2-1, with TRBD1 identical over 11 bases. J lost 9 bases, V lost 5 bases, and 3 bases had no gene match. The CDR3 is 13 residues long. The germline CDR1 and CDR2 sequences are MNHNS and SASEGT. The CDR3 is CASSRDRGFEQFF. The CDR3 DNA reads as TGTGCCAGCAGTCGGGACAGGGGGTTTGAGCAGTTCTTC.

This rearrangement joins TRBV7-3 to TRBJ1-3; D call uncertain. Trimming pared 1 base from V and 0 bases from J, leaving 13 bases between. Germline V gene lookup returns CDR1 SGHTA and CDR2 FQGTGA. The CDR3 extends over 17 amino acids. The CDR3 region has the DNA TGTGCCAGCAGCTTAAAAGCCCTTGTCGGCTCTGGAAACACCATATATTTT. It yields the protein CASSLKALVGSGNTIYF.

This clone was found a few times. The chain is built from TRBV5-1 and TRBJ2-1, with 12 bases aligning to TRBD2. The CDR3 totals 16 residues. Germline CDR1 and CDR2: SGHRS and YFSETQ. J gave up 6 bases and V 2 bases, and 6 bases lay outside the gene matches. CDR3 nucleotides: TGCGCCAGCAGCTTTATGCTAGCGGGAGGGCGCAATGAGCAGTTCTTC. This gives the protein CASSFMLAGGRNEQFF.

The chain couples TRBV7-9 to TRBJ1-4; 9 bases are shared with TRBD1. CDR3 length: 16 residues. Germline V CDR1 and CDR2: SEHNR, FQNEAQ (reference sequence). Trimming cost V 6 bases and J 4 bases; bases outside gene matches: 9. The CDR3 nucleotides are TGTGCCAGCAGGCCGGGGACAGGGTTTAATAATGAAAAACTGTTTTTT. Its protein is CASRPGTGFNNEKLFF.

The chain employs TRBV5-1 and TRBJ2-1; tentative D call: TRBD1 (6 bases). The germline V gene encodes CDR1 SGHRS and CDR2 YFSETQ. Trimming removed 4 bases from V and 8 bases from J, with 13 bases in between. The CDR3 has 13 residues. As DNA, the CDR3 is TGCGCCAGCAGCCAAGAGGCAGGGGATGAGCAGTTCTTC. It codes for CASSQEAGDEQFF. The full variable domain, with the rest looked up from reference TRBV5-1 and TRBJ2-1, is KAGVTQTPRYLIKTRGQQVTLSCSPISGHRSVSWYQQTPGQGLQFLFEYFSETQRNKGNFPGRFSGRQFSNSRSEMNVSTLELGDSALYLCASSQEAGDEQFFGPGTRLTVL.

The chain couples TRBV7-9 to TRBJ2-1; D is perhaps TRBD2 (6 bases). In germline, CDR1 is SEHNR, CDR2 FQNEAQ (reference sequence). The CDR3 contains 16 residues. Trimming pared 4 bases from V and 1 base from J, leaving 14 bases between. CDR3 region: CASSSARGRSYNEQFF. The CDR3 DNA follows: TGTGCCAGCAGCTCCGCCCGAGGGAGGTCCTACAATGAGCAGTTCTTC.

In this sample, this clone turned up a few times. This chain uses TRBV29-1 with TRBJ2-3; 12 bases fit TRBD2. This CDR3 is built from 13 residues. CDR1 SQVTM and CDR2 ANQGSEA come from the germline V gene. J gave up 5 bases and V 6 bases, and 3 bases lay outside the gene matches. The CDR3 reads CSVGGLAGDTQYF. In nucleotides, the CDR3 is TGCAGCGTCGGGGGACTAGCGGGAGATACGCAGTATTTT.

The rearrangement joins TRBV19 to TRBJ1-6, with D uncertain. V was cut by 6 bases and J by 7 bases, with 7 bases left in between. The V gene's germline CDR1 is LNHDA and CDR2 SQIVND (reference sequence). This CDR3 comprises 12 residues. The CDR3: CASSKQNSPLHF. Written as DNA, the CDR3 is TGTGCCAGTAGCAAACAGAATTCACCCCTCCACTTT.